This T cell receptor beta chain was sequenced for a study of shared T cell receptors in the human thymus. Germline V gene sequence: CDR1 SNHLY, CDR2 FYNNEI. CDR3 length: 11 residues. V shed 7 bases and J shed 3 bases, with 6 bases lying between them. TCRdb keeps only in-frame clones here, not all; method: immunoSEQ multiplex PCR. The data hold about 730,000 clones, with 70% to 90% observed a single time. A further study also used this sample, focusing on human thymus T cells. That paper notes: Apparent bias marked the V and J gene usage of thymic and blood repertoires.

The chain uses TRBV2 and TRBJ1-1; D is unclear. The material sequenced was thymocytes. The clonotype comes from a girl less than two years old with a congenital heart defect. Written as DNA, the CDR3 is TGTGCCAGCAACCGGGACACTGAAGCTTTCTTT. As protein: CASNRDTEAFF.